This TCR beta chain was sequenced for a study of T cell changes during pregnancy in multiple sclerosis. Profiling relied on immunoSEQ multiplex PCR, and the TCRdb table lists in-frame clones only, not all of them. The data hold roughly 69,000 clones, with more than 75% observed a single time. Sequenced here: peripheral blood, sampled in the third trimester of pregnancy. This receptor was identified in a female donor with multiple sclerosis, enrolled in a pregnancy study.

The DNA for the CDR3 is TGTGCCAGCAGCAAAAACTACCCTGGGGGACAGTCCTACGAGCAGTACTTC. Amino acid sequence: CASSKNYPGGQSYEQYF. V and J are TRBV21-1 and TRBJ2-7; the listed D gene, TRBD1, was not tested against the DNA. TRBV21-1 is a pseudogene segment. The length of the CDR3 is 17 residues.